Sequencing of this TCR beta chain was carried out in a study of identical twins. Study observations and caveats: Weaker excess sharing between twins was seen in beta out-of-frame sequences. Shared out-of-frame alpha sequences (those common to twins) showed excess low generation probability.

TCRdb re-called the 5' RACE reads with MiXCR, one entry per CDR3 protein. This sample has 300,000 to 400,000 distinct CDR3 sequences; 9% to 15% occur once, and the top ten carry around 7.8%. This CDR3 is built from 14 residues. Germline V CDR1 and CDR2: MGHRA, YSYEKL. V gave up 2 bases and J gave up 5 bases, with 9 bases separating them. As to this clonotype: Its antigen is not identified.

The sample was also reused in another study, on yellow fever vaccine responses in identical twins. From that study: Twins reportedly appeared to share part of their vaccine T cell response while keeping part individual.

This TCR came from a young woman in good health. V is TRBV4-1 and J is TRBJ2-2; D gene ambiguous. Sequenced material: CD8+ T cells sorted from blood. The DNA for the CDR3 is TGCGCCAGCAGCCAAAGTGTTTCAACCGGGGAGCTGTTTTTT. Amino acids: CASSQSVSTGELFF.